The rows below give T cell receptor beta chains drawn from one sample of a study of T cell responses to AZD1222 COVID-19 vaccine. Profiling relied on immunoSEQ multiplex PCR, and the TCRdb table lists in-frame clones only, not all of them. This table holds 95,000 to 110,000 clones, 87% found once. The source material was peripheral blood, sampled 28 days after the second AZD1222 dose. These TCRs come from an adult who received the AZD1222 COVID-19 vaccine. CDR3s leave out the opening cysteine and the closing phenylalanine or tryptophan. Fields, in order: CDR3 length, J gene, V gene, CDR3 protein.

>12|TRBJ2-7|TRBV5-4
ASSFRQGTYEQY
>11|TRBJ1-4|TRBV29-1
SVDDRVGEKLF
>13|TRBJ2-7|TRBV10-1
ASSATGTGSYEQY
>11|TRBJ1-1|TRBV5-5
ASRLGGFGEAF
>12|TRBJ1-2|TRBV7-9
ASSLLYREDGYT
>8|TRBJ1-2|TRBV12-3/TRBV12-4
ASSLAGQI
>12|TRBJ2-3|TRBV11-2
ASSPPAGTDTQY
>13|TRBJ2-7|TRBV18
ASSPPGNPDGEQY
>12|TRBJ1-1|TRBV7-2
ASSLQNGQGNAF
>11|TRBJ1-4|TRBV29-1
SVGGGDDEKLF
>14|TRBJ1-2|TRBV24-1
ATSDQSPRGGDGYT
>12|TRBJ1-5|TRBV5-6
ASTSGVGDQPQH
>16|TRBJ2-1|TRBV23-1
ASSQSGQSSFLGNEQF
>13|TRBJ2-6|TRBV6-2/TRBV6-3
ASSSRPAGANVLT
>12|TRBJ1-4|TRBV28
ASHGGGGSEKLF